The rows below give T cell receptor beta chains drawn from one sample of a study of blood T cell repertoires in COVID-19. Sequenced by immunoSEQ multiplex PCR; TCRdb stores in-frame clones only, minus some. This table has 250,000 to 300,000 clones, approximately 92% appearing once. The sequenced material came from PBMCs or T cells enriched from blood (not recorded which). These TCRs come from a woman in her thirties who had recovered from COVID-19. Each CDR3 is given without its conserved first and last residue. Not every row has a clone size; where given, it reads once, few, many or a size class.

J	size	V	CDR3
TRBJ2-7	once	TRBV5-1	ASSLAASGFSYEQY
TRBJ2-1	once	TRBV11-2	ASSFPEGVSANEQF
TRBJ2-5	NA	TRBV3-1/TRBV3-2	ASSQERRPQETQY
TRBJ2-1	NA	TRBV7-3	ASSPPCGGTSYNEQF
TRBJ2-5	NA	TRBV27	ASSYDSGETQY
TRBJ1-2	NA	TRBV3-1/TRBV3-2	ASSQGDRGPGYT
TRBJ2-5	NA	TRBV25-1	ASSESPGFKETQY
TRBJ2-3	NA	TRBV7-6	ASSSLDSPSTDTQY
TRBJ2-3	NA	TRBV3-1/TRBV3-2	ASSPTSGISTDTQY
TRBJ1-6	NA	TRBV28	ASTGDFNSPLH